These T cell receptor beta chains were read from a single sample in a study of CXCR3-negative and CXCR3-positive naive CD8 T cells. TCRdb re-called the 5' RACE reads and shows each CDR3 protein once, DNA omitted. This sample's table has 70,000 to 100,000 distinct CDR3 sequences. The sequenced sample was naive CXCR3- CD8+ T cells from blood. The receptors derive from a human donor in good health. Some clones in this sample may be carry-over from other donors' samples. Both conserved end residues are part of each CDR3. Fields, in order: V gene, J gene, CDR3 protein.

V gene: TRBV16; J gene: TRBJ1-1; CDR3 protein: CASSHEAPGAFF
V gene: TRBV29-1; J gene: TRBJ1-1; CDR3 protein: CSVRDPLNTEAFF
V gene: TRBV7-3; J gene: TRBJ2-3; CDR3 protein: CASSLGRGGPTDTQYF
V gene: TRBV10-3; J gene: TRBJ2-7; CDR3 protein: CAISERQGLSYEQYF
V gene: TRBV29-1; J gene: TRBJ2-7; CDR3 protein: CSVELDAGVYEQYF
V gene: TRBV7-3; J gene: TRBJ2-1; CDR3 protein: CASRDYHYNEQFF
V gene: TRBV29-1; J gene: TRBJ2-7; CDR3 protein: CSVRTGGYEQYF
V gene: TRBV12-3/TRBV12-4; J gene: TRBJ2-7; CDR3 protein: CASSLTGYEQYF
V gene: TRBV29-1; J gene: TRBJ2-2; CDR3 protein: CSVVADSNTGELFF
V gene: TRBV30; J gene: TRBJ1-2; CDR3 protein: CAWKGGLEPRGGDGYTF
V gene: TRBV10-3; J gene: TRBJ2-3; CDR3 protein: CAIEPGLAGGAQSPQYF
V gene: TRBV5-1; J gene: TRBJ2-7; CDR3 protein: CASSWGTGGLDEQYF
V gene: TRBV24-1; J gene: TRBJ2-3; CDR3 protein: CATSLTGATDTQYF
V gene: TRBV5-1; J gene: TRBJ1-1; CDR3 protein: CASSLALGGTEALF
V gene: TRBV10-3; J gene: TRBJ1-1; CDR3 protein: CAISDPGEDTEAFF
V gene: TRBV6-4; J gene: TRBJ2-3; CDR3 protein: CATALSAGGTDTQYF
V gene: TRBV7-9; J gene: TRBJ2-1; CDR3 protein: CASSPAGAGTQYNEQFF
V gene: TRBV5-1; J gene: TRBJ2-1; CDR3 protein: CASSLGQSPYNEQFF
V gene: TRBV27; J gene: TRBJ1-1; CDR3 protein: CASSSLQGMNTEAFF
V gene: TRBV29-1; J gene: TRBJ2-5; CDR3 protein: CSAGTLGGETQYF
V gene: TRBV29-1; J gene: TRBJ1-2; CDR3 protein: CSVGGGPNYGYTF
V gene: TRBV5-1; J gene: TRBJ2-7; CDR3 protein: CASSWDVSGSSYEQYF
V gene: TRBV6-6; J gene: TRBJ1-2; CDR3 protein: CASSYELQGLINYGYTF
V gene: TRBV12-5; J gene: TRBJ2-7; CDR3 protein: CASGFPNGQSNYEQYF
V gene: TRBV29-1; J gene: TRBJ2-2; CDR3 protein: CSPSGRMNTGELFF
V gene: TRBV7-3; J gene: TRBJ2-5; CDR3 protein: CASSLSYQETQYF
V gene: TRBV7-9; J gene: TRBJ1-2; CDR3 protein: CASSFVDMGYGYTF
V gene: TRBV20-1; J gene: TRBJ2-7; CDR3 protein: CSARDVSSYEQYF
V gene: TRBV20-1; J gene: TRBJ2-7; CDR3 protein: CSASRLAEAYEQYF
V gene: TRBV29-1; J gene: TRBJ2-2; CDR3 protein: CSVTNPGTSGGPAGELFF
V gene: TRBV28; J gene: TRBJ2-1; CDR3 protein: CASSLKAREGLLYNEQFF
V gene: TRBV4-3; J gene: TRBJ2-7; CDR3 protein: CASSQESSSAYEQYF
V gene: TRBV7-3; J gene: TRBJ1-1; CDR3 protein: CASSLGYRGNTEAFF
V gene: TRBV7-9; J gene: TRBJ2-7; CDR3 protein: CASRAGDIGYEQYF
V gene: TRBV6-4; J gene: TRBJ2-5; CDR3 protein: CARSGDRLGETQYF
V gene: TRBV20-1; J gene: TRBJ2-1; CDR3 protein: CSARDSDFNEQFF
V gene: TRBV29-1; J gene: TRBJ2-6; CDR3 protein: CSVAGGAIRGANVLTF
V gene: TRBV7-9; J gene: TRBJ2-5; CDR3 protein: CASSLDEGTPYF
V gene: TRBV5-5; J gene: TRBJ1-1; CDR3 protein: CASSLWGGTEAFF
V gene: TRBV10-3; J gene: TRBJ2-5; CDR3 protein: CAISESSQETQYF
V gene: TRBV29-1; J gene: TRBJ2-7; CDR3 protein: CSIPGDYEQYF
V gene: TRBV20-1; J gene: TRBJ2-1; CDR3 protein: CSARDQAGGWYNEQFF
V gene: TRBV3-1; J gene: TRBJ2-1; CDR3 protein: CASSPGLAGNEQFF
V gene: TRBV29-1; J gene: TRBJ1-2; CDR3 protein: CSVTGPGGYGYTF
V gene: TRBV7-2; J gene: TRBJ2-2; CDR3 protein: CASSTRQGILDTGELFF
V gene: TRBV20-1; J gene: TRBJ2-5; CDR3 protein: CSARDLPAETQYF
V gene: TRBV5-1; J gene: TRBJ2-1; CDR3 protein: CASSGGTGTYNEQFF
V gene: TRBV28; J gene: TRBJ2-1; CDR3 protein: CASSLDRVRFF
V gene: TRBV20-1; J gene: TRBJ2-7; CDR3 protein: CSATTGLGSYEQYF
V gene: TRBV27; J gene: TRBJ2-1; CDR3 protein: CASRQTGHDNEQFF